The 7 T cell receptor beta chains given below trace back to one sample, sequenced in a study of immune characterization of retroperitoneal liposarcoma. In TCRdb, the PCR reads were re-called with MiXCR into one record per CDR3 protein. The sample includes some 4,700 distinct CDR3 sequences, under 45% of them seen just once. The sequenced sample was tumor tissue. These receptors all stem from a male donor with retroperitoneal liposarcoma.

This clonotype was found many times. The chain uses TRBV7-2 and TRBJ2-5, with D maybe TRBD1 (6 bases). The CDR3 has 20 amino acids. Germline CDR1 is SGHTA and CDR2 is FQGNSA. Deletions cut 3 bases from V and 11 bases from J, with 37 bases between. In DNA form, the CDR3 reads TGTGCCAGCAGCTTTATGACAGGTTTTTCCCGGTGGAGGCCCGGCAATGAGCAGTACTTC. This gives the protein CASSFMTGFSRWRPGNEQYF.

This clonotype was seen ten or more times. A much bigger clone sits one base away, suggesting this may be a read error. The gene calls are TRBV7-3 and TRBJ2-1; possibly TRBD1 or TRBD2 for D (5 bases each). CDR1 SGHTA and CDR2 FQGTGA come from the germline V gene. V lost 2 bases and J lost 10, with 15 bases in between. There are 14 residues in the CDR3. The CDR3 DNA sequence: TGTGCCAGCAGCTTAGCGGTGGACTGGGGGGAGCAGTTCTTC. Translated, it gives CASSLAVDWGEQFF.

V and J are TRBV6-1 and TRBJ1-1, with TRBD1 matching over 7 bases. The CDR3 has 14 residues. Trimming took 2 bases from V and 1 from J; bases not matched to a gene: 1. CDR1 is MNHNS, CDR2 SASEGT, per germline. CDR3 coding DNA: TGTGCCAGCAGTGAATCAGGGGGGAACACTGAAGCTTTCTTT. This codes for CASSESGGNTEAFF.

This clonotype occurred a few times. The J gene is TRBJ1-1, the V gene TRBV6-5; D not certain. V gave up 3 bases and J gave up 0 bases, with 11 bases separating them. Germline-derived CDR1 and CDR2 are MNHEY and SVGAGI. The CDR3 has 15 residues. The CDR3 is CASSYSWEMNTEAFF. CDR3 sequence (DNA): TGTGCCAGCAGTTATAGTTGGGAAATGAACACTGAAGCTTTCTTT.

By proportion, this clonotype is medium-sized. The V and J genes are TRBV6-4 and TRBJ2-1, with a tentative D call TRBD2 (5 bases). Germline-derived CDR1 and CDR2 are MRHNA and SNTAGT. CDR3 length: 13 amino acids. V was pared by 2 bases and J by 7 bases, with 9 bases between. The CDR3 reads CASSDEGRNEQFF. The CDR3, as DNA: TGTGCCAGCAGTGACGAGGGTCGGAATGAGCAGTTCTTC.

By share, this clonotype ranks as large. The chain is built from TRBV7-9 and TRBJ2-1; D is perhaps TRBD1 or TRBD2 (5 bases each). Trimming shortened V by 8 bases and J by 4 bases, and 21 bases separated the two germline ends. The CDR3 runs 16 residues. Germline V gene data show CDR1 as SEHNR and CDR2 as FQNEAQ (reference sequence). CDR3 nucleotide sequence: TGTGCCAGCGACCTCGCTGGGGGAATATTGTACAATGAGCAGTTCTTC. It is translated as CASDLAGGILYNEQFF.

This clonotype was recorded at least ten times. The chain is built from TRBV6-5 and TRBJ1-1; the D is unclear. The CDR3 has 13 residues. Per germline, CDR1 MNHEY and CDR2 SVGAGI. The V and J ends lost 2 bases and 6 bases respectively, with 10 bases between them. The CDR3 loop reads CASSYRVYAEAFF. As DNA, the CDR3 is TGTGCCAGCAGTTACAGGGTTTACGCTGAAGCTTTCTTT.